One sample yielded the 18 T cell receptor beta chains listed below, sequenced in a study of shared clonotypes between healthy human individuals. Method: immunoSEQ multiplex PCR; TCRdb's copy keeps in-frame clones and lacks some. This table has about 1 million clones, more than 65% appearing once. Sequencing was done on a sample of memory CD4+ T cells sorted from blood. Subset of the sample: CD45RA-negative fraction. Source of these receptors: a man younger than 35 in good health.

This chain uses TRBV30 with TRBJ2-6, with 8 bases matching TRBD1. This CDR3 has 15 amino acids. V was clipped by 2 bases and J by 0 bases; unmatched bases: 0. Per the germline V gene, CDR1 is GTSNPN and CDR2 is SVGIG (reference sequence). The CDR3 protein is CAWSTGGSGANVLTF. The CDR3 DNA sequence: TGTGCCTGGAGTACAGGGGGCTCTGGGGCCAACGTCCTGACTTTC.

The CDR3 nucleotides are TGTGCCAGCAGCTTAGCGTCAGGGGGCGGCATTCAGTACTTC. Its translation is CASSLASGGGIQYF. V is TRBV7-2 and J is TRBJ2-4, with 8 nucleotides matching TRBD1. The junction had 4 bases not matched to a gene; V was cut back by 0 bases and J by 9 bases. CDR1 SGHTA and CDR2 FQGNSA come from the germline V gene. The CDR3 spans 14 residues.

This clone was seen once. Other DNA sequences of this sample code for an identical CDR3. The chain has TRBV6-6 and TRBJ1-4, with 8 bases that match TRBD1. This CDR3 region has 14 residues. Trimming removed 2 bases from V and 5 bases from J; junction bases left unmatched: 1. Per the germline V gene, CDR1 is MNHNY and CDR2 is SVGAGI (reference sequence). The CDR3 sequence: CASSYGQGNEKLFF. CDR3 in DNA: TGTGCCAGCAGTTACGGACAGGGAAATGAAAAACTGTTTTTT.

J is TRBJ2-2 and V is TRBV4-3, with 11 bases fitting TRBD2. From germline, CDR1 is LGHNA and CDR2 YSLEER. V was pared by 4 bases and J by 2 bases, with 12 bases of the junction left unmatched. The CDR3 spans 19 residues. This CDR3 reads CASSPGGASGRSNTGELFF. The CDR3 DNA follows: TGCGCCAGCAGCCCGGGAGGGGCTAGCGGGAGGAGCAACACCGGGGAGCTGTTTTTT.

This clone showed up just once. Other nucleotide sequences in the sample specify the same CDR3. The chain is built from TRBV7-2 and TRBJ2-5, with 9 bases that match TRBD2. This CDR3 region has 15 residues. In germline, CDR1 is SGHTA, CDR2 FQGNSA. J was trimmed by 1 base and V by 3 bases; bases with no gene match: 3. In DNA form, the CDR3 reads TGTGCCAGCAGCTTTAGCGGGAGAATCCAAGAGACCCAGTACTTC. Translation gives CASSFSGRIQETQYF.

This rearrangement joins TRBV30 to TRBJ2-1, with a weak D call TRBD2 (5 bases). The CDR3 is 10 amino acids. CDR1 is GTSNPN, CDR2 SVGIG, per germline (reference sequence). Trimming cost V 4 bases and J 11 bases, with 9 bases left between them. The CDR3 reads CAWMRAKQFF. The CDR3 nucleotides are TGTGCCTGGATGAGGGCCAAGCAGTTCTTC.

DNA of the CDR3: TGTGCCAGCAGCTCACAGGGATTAAGCACAGATACGCAGTATTTT. The encoded protein is CASSSQGLSTDTQYF. The rearrangement uses TRBV5-4 and TRBJ2-3; D may be TRBD1 (6 bases). Germline lookup yields CDR1 SGHNT and CDR2 YYREEE (reference sequence). This CDR3 comprises 15 residues. Trimming pared 3 bases from V and 0 bases from J, leaving 11 bases between.

The table lists this clone with a few counts. The chain joins TRBV7-2 to TRBJ2-7; 10 nucleotides align to TRBD2. CDR3 size: 15 residues. J gave up 6 bases and V 2 bases, and 7 bases lay outside the gene matches. CDR1 is SGHTA and CDR2 is FQGNSA in the germline V gene. The CDR3 bases are TGTGCCAGCAGCTTACTAGCGGGAGTCTCCGGCGAGCAGTACTTC. Its translation is CASSLLAGVSGEQYF.

In the case of this clone: Different DNA sequences within this sample yield the same CDR3. The chain uses TRBV10-3 and TRBJ2-7; maybe TRBD2 (6 bases). CDR1 ENHRY and CDR2 SYGVKD come from the germline V gene. This CDR3 spans 12 amino acids. Between the trimmed V and J ends, which lost 4 bases and 5 bases, there was a span of 9 bases. The CDR3 protein is CAISGAGNEQYF. In DNA, the CDR3 is TGTGCCATCAGTGGGGCGGGGAACGAGCAGTACTTC.

The gene calls are TRBV10-2 and TRBJ2-7; TRBD2 is a possible D gene (6 bases). Between the trimmed V and J ends, which lost 7 bases and 4 bases, there was a span of 20 bases. Germline V gives CDR1 WSHSY, CDR2 SAAADI. This CDR3 is 15 amino acids long. The CDR3 sequence is CASTNRGVQMYEQYF. DNA for the CDR3: TGCGCCAGCACCAATCGCGGGGTGCAAATGTACGAGCAGTACTTC.

J is TRBJ2-2 and V is TRBV7-8; 9 bases are a match to TRBD1. The J segment lost 4 bases and the V segment lost 7 bases, leaving 13 bases of the junction unmatched. The length of the CDR3 is 17 residues. In germline, CDR1 is SGHVS, CDR2 FQNEAQ. The CDR3 spells CASTMVPGQGITGELFF. The CDR3 DNA reads TGTGCCAGCACCATGGTTCCGGGACAGGGAATCACCGGGGAGCTGTTTTTT.

The chain recombines TRBV7-6 with TRBJ1-4; D unclear. Germline V gene sequence: CDR1 SGHVS, CDR2 FNYEAQ. V lost 1 base and J 0 bases, leaving 9 bases between the germline ends. The CDR3 is made up of 16 amino acids. CDR3 in DNA: TGTGCCAGCAGCTTAGGGGATCCTGCAACTAATGAAAAACTGTTTTTT. It codes for CASSLGDPATNEKLFF. The full variable domain, completed using reference TRBV7-6 and TRBJ1-4, is GAGVSQSPRYKVTKRGQDVALRCDPISGHVSLYWYRQALGQGPEFLTYFNYEAQQDKSGLPNDRFSAERPEGSISTLTIQRTEQRDSAMYRCASSLGDPATNEKLFFGSGTQLSVL.

This clone has only a few counts. The rearrangement uses TRBV19 and TRBJ2-5, with 8 bases lining up with TRBD2. The CDR3 is 15 residues long. Germline-derived CDR1 and CDR2 are LNHDA and SQIVND (reference sequence). With 8 bases clipped from V and 2 bases from J, the junction kept 10 bases outside the gene matches. CDR3 amino acids: CASGPTSGGQETQYF. As DNA, the CDR3 is TGTGCCAGTGGCCCTACGTCGGGAGGGCAAGAGACCCAGTACTTC.

The rearrangement uses TRBV6-6 and TRBJ1-6; no definite D call. CDR3 length equals 13 residues. V gave up 0 bases and J gave up 6 bases, with 3 bases separating them. From germline, CDR1 is MNHNY and CDR2 SVGAGI (reference sequence). The CDR3 loop reads CASSYSGNSPLHF. The DNA for the CDR3 is TGTGCCAGCAGTTACTCTGGTAATTCACCCCTCCACTTT.

This rearrangement joins TRBV5-4 to TRBJ1-3; D is perhaps TRBD1 (6 bases). V lost 5 bases to trimming and J lost 2 bases, with 11 bases between them. This CDR3 comprises 14 residues. The germline V gene encodes CDR1 SGHNT and CDR2 YYREEE (reference sequence). CDR3 coding DNA: TGTGCCAGCAGGATACAGGGAACTGGAAACACCATATATTTT. Its translation is CASRIQGTGNTIYF. Drawing the rest from reference TRBV5-4 and TRBJ1-3, the complete variable domain is ETGVTQSPTHLIKTRGQQVTLRCSSQSGHNTVSWYQQALGQGPQFIFQYYREEENGRGNFPPRFSGLQFPNYSSELNVNALELDDSALYLCASRIQGTGNTIYFGEGSWLTVV.

The rearrangement links TRBV4-3 to TRBJ2-2; 14 bases map to TRBD2. The length of the CDR3 is 18 residues. The ends lost 0 bases at V and 0 bases at J; junction bases unmatched: 0. Per the germline V gene, CDR1 is LGHNA and CDR2 is YSLEER. CDR3: CASSQEGLAGANTGELFF. In DNA, the CDR3 is TGCGCCAGCAGCCAAGAGGGACTAGCGGGAGCGAACACCGGGGAGCTGTTTTTT.

This clone was observed a handful of times. This chain joins TRBV6-1 and TRBJ2-7; the D gene could be TRBD1 or TRBD2 (5 bases each). The CDR3 has 14 residues. From germline, CDR1 is MNHNS and CDR2 SASEGT. Trimming shortened V by 6 bases and J by 7 bases, and 19 bases separated the two germline ends. The CDR3 sequence: CASSQGDHPGEQYF. In DNA, the CDR3 is TGTGCCAGCAGCCAAGGGGACCATCCGGGGGAGCAGTACTTC.

Points on this clone: This sample also contains other DNA sequences that code for the same CDR3. The chain carries TRBV7-2 and TRBJ2-7; no clear D. Germline lookup yields CDR1 SGHTA and CDR2 FQGNSA. CDR3 length equals 13 residues. Trimming stripped 1 base from V and 4 bases from J, with 8 bases between. DNA of the CDR3: TGTGCCAGCAGCTTAGTTTGGTCTTACGAGCAGTACTTC. This gives the protein CASSLVWSYEQYF. The variable domain in full, with the rest retrieved from reference TRBV7-2 and TRBJ2-7, is GAGVSQSPSNKVTEKGKDVELRCDPISGHTALYWYRQSLGQGLEFLIYFQGNSAPDKSGLPSDRFSAERTGGSVSTLTIQRTQQEDSAVYLCASSLVWSYEQYFGPGTRLTVT.